The 20 T cell receptor beta chains in this list originate from one sample, sequenced in a study of cytomegalovirus exposure and HLA in healthy donors. PCR involved 60 Vbeta and 13 Jbeta primers. Using immunoSEQ multiplex PCR, the repertoire was profiled, and TCRdb retains in-frame clones only, with some absent. Here the sample spans approximately 40,000 clones, 82% being singletons. Sequencing was performed on PBMCs. The receptors shown here come from a young woman in good health and CMV-seropositive.

This clone was detected only a few times. Other DNA sequences in the sample encode the same CDR3. The chain combines TRBV6-1 with TRBJ2-3; 12 positions agree with TRBD2. This CDR3 spans 14 amino acids. Per the germline V gene, CDR1 is MNHNS and CDR2 is SASEGT. J gave up 4 bases and V 4 bases, and 0 bases lay outside the gene matches. The CDR3 DNA reads TGTGCCAGCAGTGGACTAGCGGGGGCAGATACGCAGTATTTT. This gives the protein CASSGLAGADTQYF.

The V and J genes are TRBV30 and TRBJ1-3; D remains ambiguous. Trimming stripped 1 base from V and 0 bases from J, with 13 bases between. CDR3 length equals 16 residues. Germline V gene data show CDR1 as GTSNPN and CDR2 as SVGIG (reference sequence). CDR3 region: CAWSAGWADSGNTIYF. For the CDR3, the DNA is TGTGCCTGGAGTGCCGGTTGGGCAGACTCTGGAAACACCATATATTTT.

The CDR3 sequence is CASSFRGRPEDIQYF. CDR3 DNA sequence: TGTGCCAGCAGCTTCCGGGGGAGGCCGGAGGACATTCAGTACTTC. The J gene is TRBJ2-4, the V gene TRBV4-2, with D maybe TRBD2 (6 bases). Germline CDR1 and CDR2: LGHNA and YNFKEQ. V was trimmed by 5 bases and J by 8 bases, leaving 19 bases between them. The CDR3 consists of 15 residues.

The chain combines TRBV29-1 with TRBJ1-2; the D gene is possibly TRBD1 (6 bases). The V gene's germline CDR1 is SQVTM and CDR2 ANQGSEA. V lost 3 bases and J lost 5, with 19 bases in between. CDR3 size: 15 residues. The CDR3 nucleotides read TGCAGCGTTGACAAGGACAGTTTAGGGTCATATGGCTACACCTTC. Translated: CSVDKDSLGSYGYTF. Supplemented by reference TRBV29-1 and TRBJ1-2, the full variable domain reads SAVISQKPSRDICQRGTSLTIQCQVDSQVTMMFWYRQQPGQSLTLIATANQGSEATYESGFVIDKFPISRPNLTFSTLTVSNMSPEDSSIYLCSVDKDSLGSYGYTFGSGTRLTVV.

The chain joins TRBV6-5 to TRBJ1-5, with D maybe TRBD1 (6 bases). Germline V gives CDR1 MNHEY, CDR2 SVGAGI. This CDR3 has 13 residues. Trimming stripped 0 bases from V and 9 bases from J, with 9 bases between. The CDR3 region is CASSYSKGGPQHF. The DNA of the CDR3 is TGTGCCAGCAGTTACTCGAAAGGGGGGCCCCAGCATTTT.

The gene calls are TRBV19 and TRBJ1-1, with 7 bases that match TRBD1. Trimming at V came to 5 bases and at J to 4 bases, leaving 7 bases not matched to a gene. CDR3 length: 14 amino acids. Germline assignment: CDR1 LNHDA and CDR2 SQIVND (reference sequence). CDR3 loop: CASSADRAGTEAFF. The CDR3 DNA sequence: TGTGCCAGTAGTGCTGACAGGGCTGGCACTGAAGCTTTCTTT.

This clone was seen more than once but under ten times. The V gene is TRBV5-1, the J gene TRBJ1-1, with no clear D. V was shortened by 0 bases and J by 2 bases, with 8 bases between the two germline ends. Per germline, CDR1 SGHRS and CDR2 YFSETQ. CDR3 length: 14 amino acids. In DNA, the CDR3 is TGCGCCAGCAGCTTGGTGGCGGGAAACACTGAAGCTTTCTTT. Amino acids: CASSLVAGNTEAFF.

The chain is built from TRBV18 and TRBJ1-5, with 7 bases lining up with TRBD1. V gave up 2 bases and J gave up 4 bases; unmatched junction bases: 5. The CDR3 runs to 15 residues. From germline, CDR1 is KGHSH and CDR2 LQKENI. CDR3 nucleotides: TGTGCCAGCTCACCATCGACAGGGAAAAATCAGCCCCAGCATTTT. Translating it yields CASSPSTGKNQPQHF.

This sequence joins TRBV5-5 and TRBJ2-7; D is possibly TRBD2 (6 bases). The germline V gene has CDR1 SGHKS and CDR2 YYEKEE (reference sequence). V dropped 5 bases and J dropped 3 bases, with 30 bases sitting between them. The CDR3 length is 19 residues. Written as DNA, the CDR3 is TGTGCCAGCAGAACGCCGGGACGGAGGACTAATCGAAGCTACTACGAGCAGTACTTC. Encoded protein: CASRTPGRRTNRSYYEQYF.

V usage is TRBV27 and J usage is TRBJ1-5; 10 nucleotides line up with TRBD1. Germline CDR1 MNHEY, CDR2 SMNVEV (reference sequence). J gave up 3 bases and V 4 bases, and 6 bases lay outside the gene matches. The CDR3 has 16 amino acids. CDR3 sequence (DNA): TGTGCCAGCAGTTCTTGGACAGGGGGAAACAATCAGCCCCAGCATTTT. Amino acids: CASSSWTGGNNQPQHF.

This clone showed up just once. V gene TRBV30 combines with J gene TRBJ1-4; no clear D gene. Germline CDR1 and CDR2: GTSNPN and SVGIG (reference sequence). This CDR3 has 14 residues. V lost 3 bases to trimming and J lost 8 bases, with 16 bases between them. The chain's CDR3 is CAWRAEGSYEKLFF. The CDR3 DNA sequence: TGTGCCTGGAGGGCTGAGGGAAGTTACGAAAAACTGTTTTTT.

The genes are TRBV7-2 and TRBJ1-4, with a possible D match to TRBD1 (5 bases). V lost 4 bases to trimming and J lost 0 bases, with 12 bases between them. Per germline, CDR1 SGHTA and CDR2 FQGNSA. This CDR3 region has 16 residues. CDR3 protein: CASSSRSRATNEKLFF. The CDR3 nucleotides read TGTGCCAGCAGCTCCAGGAGCAGGGCAACTAATGAAAAACTGTTTTTT.

This clone was detected once. This chain joins TRBV6-4 and TRBJ2-2, with 9 bases matching TRBD2. Looked up from germline, CDR1 is MRHNA and CDR2 is SNTAGT. CDR3 length equals 16 residues. Germline trimming cut 0 bases from V and 6 bases from J; bases unmatched to any gene: 5. In DNA form, the CDR3 reads TGTGCCAGCAGTGACTCGGCGGGGGGGCCGGCCGGGGAGCTGTTTTTT. This gives the protein CASSDSAGGPAGELFF.

The chain is built from TRBV30 and TRBJ2-7, with TRBD2 matching over 9 bases. Per the germline V gene, CDR1 is GTSNPN and CDR2 is SVGIG (reference sequence). The CDR3 contains 15 residues. Trimming at V came to 5 bases and at J to 6 bases, leaving 14 bases not matched to a gene. The chain's CDR3 is CAWGDGSGSGREQYF. The CDR3 DNA is TGTGCCTGGGGCGATGGTAGCGGGAGTGGGCGCGAGCAGTACTTC.

The rearrangement uses TRBV7-3 and TRBJ2-2; TRBD2 might be the D (7 bases). Germline-derived CDR1 and CDR2 are SGHTA and FQGTGA. The V end lost 5 bases, the J end lost 3 bases, and 13 bases lay between the germline ends. The CDR3 is 15 amino acids. CDR3 protein: CASSRGGAYTGELFF. The CDR3 bases are TGTGCCAGCAGCCGAGGGGGGGCATACACCGGGGAGCTGTTTTTT.

V usage is TRBV18 and J usage is TRBJ2-7; TRBD1 matches at 8 bases. The CDR3 covers 14 residues. V lost 0 bases, J lost 5 bases, and 3 bases stayed unmatched. Germline V gene lookup returns CDR1 KGHSH and CDR2 LQKENI. DNA of the CDR3: TGTGCCAGCTCACCACCGACAGGGGTCGACGAGCAGTACTTC. Amino acid sequence: CASSPPTGVDEQYF.

The rearrangement links TRBV7-6 to TRBJ2-6; D uncertain. The CDR3 has 14 amino acids. Germline CDR1 reads SGHVS; CDR2 reads FNYEAQ. V lost 5 bases and J lost 4, with 9 bases in between. CDR3 coding DNA: TGTGCCAGCAGCCCCGACATCGGGGCCAACGTCCTGACTTTC. Encoded protein: CASSPDIGANVLTF. Filled out from reference TRBV7-6 and TRBJ2-6, the complete variable domain reads GAGVSQSPRYKVTKRGQDVALRCDPISGHVSLYWYRQALGQGPEFLTYFNYEAQQDKSGLPNDRFSAERPEGSISTLTIQRTEQRDSAMYRCASSPDIGANVLTFGAGSRLTVL.

J is TRBJ2-7 and V is TRBV9; D is unresolved. This CDR3 has 13 residues. Trimming shortened V by 0 bases and J by 4 bases, and 8 bases separated the two germline ends. The germline gives CDR1 SGDLS, CDR2 YYNGEE. CDR3: CASSVAAGYEQYF. The CDR3 bases are TGTGCCAGCAGCGTAGCTGCAGGTTACGAGCAGTACTTC.

This clone showed up just a few times. The chain is built from TRBV25-1 and TRBJ2-5; D is possibly TRBD1 (5 bases). The CDR3 extends over 13 amino acids. The V and J ends lost 9 bases and 0 bases respectively, with 11 bases between them. Per the germline V gene, CDR1 is MGHDK and CDR2 is SYGVNS. CDR3 bases: TGTGCCAGTGCGACAGCAAACCAAGAGACCCAGTACTTC. The encoded protein is CASATANQETQYF. The full variable domain, rest sourced from reference TRBV25-1 and TRBJ2-5, is EADIYQTPRYLVIGTGKKITLECSQTMGHDKMYWYQQDPGMELHLIHYSYGVNSTEKGDLSSESTVSRIRTEHFPLTLESARPSHTSQYLCASATANQETQYFGPGTRLLVL.

V is TRBV6-5 and J is TRBJ2-7; 8 bases map to TRBD2. Germline V lookup: CDR1 MNHEY, CDR2 SVGAGI. This CDR3 contains 14 residues. V trimming: 10 bases; J trimming: 6 bases; junction bases outside the gene matches: 14. The CDR3 is CATNSGARGGEQYF. Here the CDR3 DNA reads TGTGCCACCAATAGCGGGGCCCGGGGAGGCGAGCAGTACTTC.